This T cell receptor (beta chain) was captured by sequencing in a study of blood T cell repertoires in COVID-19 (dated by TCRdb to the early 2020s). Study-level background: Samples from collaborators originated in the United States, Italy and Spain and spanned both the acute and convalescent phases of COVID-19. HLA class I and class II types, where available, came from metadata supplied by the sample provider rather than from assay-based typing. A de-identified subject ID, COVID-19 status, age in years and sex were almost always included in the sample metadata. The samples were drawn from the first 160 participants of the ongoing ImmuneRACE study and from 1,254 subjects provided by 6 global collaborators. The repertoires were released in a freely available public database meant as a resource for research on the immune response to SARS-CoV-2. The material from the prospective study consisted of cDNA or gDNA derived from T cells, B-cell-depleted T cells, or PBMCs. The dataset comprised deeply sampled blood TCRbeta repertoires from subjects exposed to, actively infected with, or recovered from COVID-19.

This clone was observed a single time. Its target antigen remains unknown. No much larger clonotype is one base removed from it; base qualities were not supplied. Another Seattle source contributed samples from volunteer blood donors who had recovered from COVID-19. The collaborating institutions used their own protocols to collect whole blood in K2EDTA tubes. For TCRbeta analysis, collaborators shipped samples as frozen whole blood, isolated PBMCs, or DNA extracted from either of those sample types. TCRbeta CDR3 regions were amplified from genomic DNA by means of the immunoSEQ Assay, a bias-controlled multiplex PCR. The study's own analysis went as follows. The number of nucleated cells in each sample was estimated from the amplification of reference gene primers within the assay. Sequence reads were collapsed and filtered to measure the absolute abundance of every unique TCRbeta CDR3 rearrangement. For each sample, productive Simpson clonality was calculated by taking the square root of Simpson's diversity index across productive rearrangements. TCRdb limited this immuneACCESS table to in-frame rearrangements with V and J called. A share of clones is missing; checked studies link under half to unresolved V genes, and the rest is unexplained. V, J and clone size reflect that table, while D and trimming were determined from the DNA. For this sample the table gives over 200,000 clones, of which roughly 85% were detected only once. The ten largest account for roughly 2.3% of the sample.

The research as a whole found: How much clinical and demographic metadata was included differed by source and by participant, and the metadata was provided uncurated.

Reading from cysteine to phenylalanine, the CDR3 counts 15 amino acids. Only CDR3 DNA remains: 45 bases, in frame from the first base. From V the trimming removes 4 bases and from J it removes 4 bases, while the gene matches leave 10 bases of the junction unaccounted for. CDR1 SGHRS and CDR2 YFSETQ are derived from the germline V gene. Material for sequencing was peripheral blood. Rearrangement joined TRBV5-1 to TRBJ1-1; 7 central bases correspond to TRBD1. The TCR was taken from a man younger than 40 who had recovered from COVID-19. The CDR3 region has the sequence CASSEEGARSTEAFF. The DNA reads TGCGCCAGCAGCGAAGAGGGGGCGCGAAGCACTGAAGCTTTCTTT. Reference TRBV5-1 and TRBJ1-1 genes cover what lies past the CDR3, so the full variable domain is KAGVTQTPRYLIKTRGQQVTLSCSPISGHRSVSWYQQTPGQGLQFLFEYFSETQRNKGNFPGRFSGRQFSNSRSEMNVSTLELGDSALYLCASSEEGARSTEAFFGQGTRLTVV.